Here is one T cell receptor (beta chain) with its context. Antigen: not known. PCR amplification relied on 60 Vbeta primers (plus 13 Jbeta primers). Clones were read by immunoSEQ multiplex PCR, and TCRdb kept only the in-frame ones, dropping some. The sample has some 200,000 clones, and its top ten clones hold roughly 0.74%. After removal of 5 bases from V and 3 bases from J, the junction contained 3 bases not matched to a gene. CDR1 is SGHTA and CDR2 is FQGTGA in the germline V gene. The CDR3 loop spans 14 amino acids. This specimen comes from a study of cytomegalovirus exposure and HLA in healthy donors. Study results and caveats: About 87% or about 30% of the time was how often most TCR beta V segments were productive, according to an earlier analysis.

Specimen: PBMCs. This TCR was recovered from a boy between 10 and 17 years old in good health and CMV-seronegative. V gene TRBV7-3 combines with J gene TRBJ2-3; 9 positions match TRBD2. The DNA of the CDR3 is TGTGCCAGCAGCCCAGGACTAGCGACAGATACGCAGTATTTT. It translates to CASSPGLATDTQYF.